This is a list of T cell receptor beta chains from one sample in a study of patients and donors after allogeneic stem cell transplantation. One entry per CDR3 protein, called by TCRdb with MiXCR from the RT-PCR reads. The table includes around 240,000 distinct CDR3 sequences, about 14% detected once. The sequenced material came from blood, either unsorted or a sorted T cell fraction (not recorded which). These receptor sequences come from a human donor who was either an allogeneic HSCT recipient or a stem cell or donor lymphocyte infusion donor (not recorded which). It is not recorded whose cells these are; they may come from a transplant donor. The CDR3 runs from the conserved cysteine through the conserved F or W. The order of the fields is CDR3 protein, V gene, J gene, CDR3 length.

CDR3: CASSYSTGSSNEQFF
V: TRBV6-5
J: TRBJ2-1
length: 15

CDR3: CASRVAGMARELFF
V: TRBV7-2
J: TRBJ2-2
length: 14

CDR3: CSASRGQGGYEQYF
V: TRBV20-1
J: TRBJ2-7
length: 14

CDR3: CASSLSQGVGKLFF
V: TRBV7-9
J: TRBJ1-4
length: 14

CDR3: CASSLSGPKDEKLFF
V: TRBV28
J: TRBJ1-4
length: 15

CDR3: CATGALGRADTQYF
V: TRBV15
J: TRBJ2-3
length: 14

CDR3: CASSYHQPQHF
V: TRBV7-2
J: TRBJ1-5
length: 11

CDR3: CASSDGAYEQYF
V: TRBV2
J: TRBJ2-7
length: 12

CDR3: CASSLTGLAGGGGTQYF
V: TRBV7-3
J: TRBJ2-3
length: 17

CDR3: CAISQSDSSSTDTQYF
V: TRBV10-3
J: TRBJ2-3
length: 16

CDR3: CASSPDSSIEAFF
V: TRBV12-3/TRBV12-4
J: TRBJ1-1
length: 13

CDR3: CASRADAGVPGELFF
V: TRBV12-3/TRBV12-4
J: TRBJ2-2
length: 15

CDR3: CASTTGTTPYEQYF
V: TRBV12-3/TRBV12-4
J: TRBJ2-7
length: 14

CDR3: CASSEWNSYADTQYF
V: TRBV7-2
J: TRBJ2-3
length: 15

CDR3: CASRSLGQAEAFF
V: TRBV3-1
J: TRBJ1-1
length: 13

CDR3: CASSQEGGTEQFF
V: TRBV14
J: TRBJ2-1
length: 13

CDR3: CASSLSGTSGKLKNTGELFF
V: TRBV27
J: TRBJ2-2
length: 20

CDR3: CASSGLAGAAYEQYF
V: TRBV3-1
J: TRBJ2-7
length: 15